The TCR beta chain under discussion was sequenced for a study of blood T cell repertoires in COVID-19. TCRdb's table, derived via immunoSEQ multiplex PCR, lists solely in-frame clones and lacks some. Among about 220,000 clones listed, almost 85% were seen once. Germline lookup yields CDR1 SEHNR and CDR2 FQNEAQ (reference sequence). The CDR3 covers 12 residues. V was clipped by 5 bases and J by 6 bases, with 8 bases between them. J is TRBJ2-4 and V is TRBV7-9; D may be TRBD2 (5 bases). The material sequenced was peripheral blood. The origin of this receptor is a woman in her sixties or seventies with COVID-19, enrolled during active disease. The CDR3 loop is CASSTGVNIQYF. The CDR3 DNA is TGTGCCAGCAGCACCGGGGTAAACATTCAGTACTTC.